A selection of T cell receptor beta chains follows, all from one sample in a study of control samples from healthy donors and cancer patients. The protocol was immunoSEQ multiplex PCR, while the TCRdb copy is restricted to in-frame clones and leaves out a portion. The data contain 100,000 to 150,000 clones, approximately 84% of them singletons. Material: blood. The receptors stem from a man aged 18 to 30 in good health. CDR3s include the opening cysteine and the closing phenylalanine or tryptophan. D genes are given only for firm matches. The size field is filled for only some rows; it gives once, few, many or a size class.

abundance: .
v_gene: TRBV5-6
j_gene: TRBJ2-7
d_gene: TRBD2
CDR3aa: CASTQEAGGVGEQYF
CDR3nt: TGTGCCAGCACCCAAGAAGCGGGAGGGGTCGGGGAGCAGTACTTC

abundance: .
v_gene: TRBV20-1
j_gene: TRBJ1-1
d_gene: .
CDR3aa: CSASGKGYTEAFF
CDR3nt: TGCAGTGCTAGTGGTAAGGGTTACACTGAAGCTTTCTTT

abundance: .
v_gene: TRBV6-4
j_gene: TRBJ1-6
d_gene: .
CDR3aa: CASSETYNSPLHF
CDR3nt: TGTGCCAGCAGTGAGACCTATAATTCACCCCTCCACTTT

abundance: .
v_gene: TRBV6-5
j_gene: TRBJ2-7
d_gene: .
CDR3aa: CASSYPGRGVHEQYF
CDR3nt: TGTGCCAGCAGTTACCCCGGCAGGGGGGTCCACGAGCAGTACTTC

abundance: .
v_gene: TRBV7-9
j_gene: TRBJ2-5
d_gene: .
CDR3aa: CASSSPGLVEETQYF
CDR3nt: TGTGCCAGCAGCTCCCCCGGGCTCGTAGAAGAGACCCAGTACTTC

abundance: .
v_gene: TRBV27
j_gene: TRBJ2-1
d_gene: TRBD2
CDR3aa: CASRSPLAGGRGEQFF
CDR3nt: TGTGCCAGCCGCTCCCCACTAGCGGGAGGAAGGGGTGAGCAGTTCTTC

abundance: .
v_gene: TRBV7-9
j_gene: TRBJ1-6
d_gene: TRBD1
CDR3aa: CASSQSTGVGSPLHF
CDR3nt: TGTGCCAGCAGCCAATCGACAGGGGTGGGTTCACCCCTCCACTTT

abundance: .
v_gene: TRBV24-1
j_gene: TRBJ1-2
d_gene: .
CDR3aa: CATSDPGIAYGYTF
CDR3nt: TGTGCCACCAGTGATCCCGGGATCGCCTATGGCTACACCTTC

abundance: .
v_gene: TRBV25-1
j_gene: TRBJ2-2
d_gene: .
CDR3aa: CASSDWTVEGGELFF
CDR3nt: TGTGCCAGCAGTGATTGGACAGTGGAGGGCGGGGAGCTGTTTTTT

abundance: .
v_gene: TRBV7-3
j_gene: TRBJ2-2
d_gene: .
CDR3aa: CASSLGGSGNTGELFF
CDR3nt: TGTGCCAGCAGCTTAGGCGGTAGCGGAAACACCGGGGAGCTGTTTTTT

abundance: .
v_gene: TRBV2
j_gene: TRBJ1-1
d_gene: TRBD1
CDR3aa: CASTGQGAKTEAFF
CDR3nt: TGTGCCAGCACCGGACAGGGGGCGAAGACTGAAGCTTTCTTT

abundance: .
v_gene: TRBV19
j_gene: TRBJ1-2
d_gene: TRBD1
CDR3aa: CASSLGQAANYGYTF
CDR3nt: TGTGCCAGTAGTTTGGGACAGGCCGCCAACTATGGCTACACCTTC

abundance: .
v_gene: TRBV7-3
j_gene: TRBJ2-7
d_gene: TRBD1
CDR3aa: CASSFGQAYEQYF
CDR3nt: TGTGCCAGCAGCTTCGGACAGGCTTACGAGCAGTACTTC

abundance: .
v_gene: TRBV7-2
j_gene: TRBJ1-2
d_gene: .
CDR3aa: CASRTERHDGYTF
CDR3nt: TGTGCCAGCAGGACAGAGAGACACGATGGCTACACCTTC

abundance: .
v_gene: TRBV10-1
j_gene: TRBJ2-7
d_gene: TRBD1
CDR3aa: CASSESSLQGTYEQYF
CDR3nt: TGCGCCAGCAGTGAGTCGAGTTTACAGGGGACCTACGAGCAGTACTTC

abundance: .
v_gene: TRBV6-6
j_gene: TRBJ2-1
d_gene: .
CDR3aa: CASSYGWVNEQFF
CDR3nt: TGTGCCAGCAGTTACGGGTGGGTAAATGAGCAGTTCTTC

abundance: .
v_gene: TRBV30
j_gene: TRBJ1-2
d_gene: TRBD1
CDR3aa: CAWSRDSTGYTF
CDR3nt: TGTGCCTGGAGTCGGGACAGTACTGGCTACACCTTC

abundance: once
v_gene: TRBV28
j_gene: TRBJ2-3
d_gene: TRBD2
CDR3aa: CASNPYGLAGGADTQYF
CDR3nt: TGTGCCAGCAATCCCTACGGACTAGCGGGAGGCGCAGATACGCAGTATTTT

abundance: .
v_gene: TRBV5-8
j_gene: TRBJ1-1
d_gene: .
CDR3aa: CASSLVLTNTEAFF
CDR3nt: TGTGCCAGCAGCTTGGTTCTGACGAACACTGAAGCTTTCTTT

abundance: .
v_gene: TRBV7-2
j_gene: TRBJ2-3
d_gene: .
CDR3aa: CASSPTRGRGTDTQYF
CDR3nt: TGTGCCAGCAGCCCGACCAGGGGGAGGGGCACAGATACGCAGTATTTT

abundance: .
v_gene: TRBV27
j_gene: TRBJ1-2
d_gene: .
CDR3aa: CASSLTRNYGYTF
CDR3nt: TGTGCCAGCAGTCTGACACGTAACTATGGCTACACCTTC

abundance: .
v_gene: TRBV28
j_gene: TRBJ2-7
d_gene: .
CDR3aa: CASSLPRVSHEQYF
CDR3nt: TGTGCCAGCAGTTTACCCAGGGTGAGCCACGAGCAGTACTTC

abundance: few
v_gene: TRBV9
j_gene: TRBJ2-3
d_gene: .
CDR3aa: CASSVVGGLTGTDTQYF
CDR3nt: TGTGCCAGCAGCGTAGTGGGGGGATTAACTGGCACAGATACGCAGTATTTT

abundance: .
v_gene: TRBV7-9
j_gene: TRBJ2-7
d_gene: .
CDR3aa: CASSPGGAREQYF
CDR3nt: TGTGCCAGCAGCCCAGGGGGGGCTCGCGAGCAGTACTTC

abundance: .
v_gene: TRBV30
j_gene: TRBJ1-2
d_gene: .
CDR3aa: CAGTGTRIDYTF
CDR3nt: TGTGCCGGAACCGGGACAAGGATAGACTACACCTTC

abundance: .
v_gene: TRBV19
j_gene: TRBJ1-3
d_gene: .
CDR3aa: CASSTRSVGAGNTIYF
CDR3nt: TGTGCCAGTAGTACCCGTTCGGTGGGGGCTGGAAACACCATATATTTT

abundance: once
v_gene: TRBV5-1
j_gene: TRBJ2-7
d_gene: .
CDR3aa: CASSTGPGAGYEQYF
CDR3nt: TGCGCCAGCAGCACGGGACCCGGGGCGGGGTACGAGCAGTACTTC

abundance: once
v_gene: TRBV6-6
j_gene: TRBJ1-5
d_gene: .
CDR3aa: CASIGGALRQPQHF
CDR3nt: TGTGCCAGCATTGGGGGGGCGCTGAGGCAGCCCCAGCATTTT

abundance: .
v_gene: TRBV5-4
j_gene: TRBJ1-2
d_gene: .
CDR3aa: CASSLETYGYTF
CDR3nt: TGTGCCAGCAGCTTGGAAACCTATGGCTACACCTTC

abundance: .
v_gene: TRBV5-4
j_gene: TRBJ2-7
d_gene: .
CDR3aa: CASSPRSGPSYEQYF
CDR3nt: TGTGCCAGCAGCCCTAGGAGCGGGCCTTCCTACGAGCAGTACTTC

abundance: few
v_gene: TRBV5-6
j_gene: TRBJ1-5
d_gene: TRBD1
CDR3aa: CASSSGQVRLDSNQPQHF
CDR3nt: TGTGCCAGCAGCTCCGGACAGGTTCGTCTCGATAGCAATCAGCCCCAGCATTTT

abundance: .
v_gene: TRBV7-2
j_gene: TRBJ1-1
d_gene: .
CDR3aa: CASSLWVLFNTEAFF
CDR3nt: TGTGCCAGCAGCTTATGGGTCCTTTTTAACACTGAAGCTTTCTTT

abundance: .
v_gene: TRBV30
j_gene: TRBJ2-2
d_gene: .
CDR3aa: CAWSVARGGELFF
CDR3nt: TGTGCCTGGAGTGTAGCCCGAGGCGGGGAGCTGTTTTTT

abundance: .
v_gene: TRBV28
j_gene: TRBJ2-7
d_gene: .
CDR3aa: CASSLFTAYEQYF
CDR3nt: TGTGCCAGCAGTTTATTCACGGCCTACGAGCAGTACTTC

abundance: .
v_gene: TRBV7-8
j_gene: TRBJ2-1
d_gene: .
CDR3aa: CASSLVESHNEQFF
CDR3nt: TGTGCCAGCAGCTTAGTGGAGTCCCACAATGAGCAGTTCTTC

abundance: .
v_gene: TRBV27
j_gene: TRBJ1-3
d_gene: TRBD1
CDR3aa: CASGDRGLGGNTIYF
CDR3nt: TGTGCCAGTGGGGACAGGGGGCTTGGTGGAAACACCATATATTTT

abundance: .
v_gene: TRBV6-6
j_gene: TRBJ1-2
d_gene: .
CDR3aa: CASRAGDYGYTF
CDR3nt: TGTGCCAGCCGGGCAGGGGACTATGGCTACACCTTC

abundance: .
v_gene: TRBV19
j_gene: TRBJ1-2
d_gene: .
CDR3aa: CASSRMEAHYGYTF
CDR3nt: TGTGCCAGTAGTAGAATGGAGGCTCACTATGGCTACACCTTC

abundance: .
v_gene: TRBV10-3
j_gene: TRBJ1-5
d_gene: TRBD1
CDR3aa: CAIRQGREGNQPQHF
CDR3nt: TGTGCCATCAGACAGGGGCGGGAAGGCAATCAGCCCCAGCATTTT

abundance: .
v_gene: TRBV11-1
j_gene: TRBJ2-7
d_gene: TRBD2
CDR3aa: CASSSQLAGGNYEQYF
CDR3nt: TGTGCCAGCAGCTCCCAACTAGCGGGAGGGAACTACGAGCAGTACTTC

abundance: .
v_gene: TRBV5-1
j_gene: TRBJ2-5
d_gene: .
CDR3aa: CASSSGDSQETQYF
CDR3nt: TGCGCCAGCAGCTCGGGGGACAGTCAAGAGACCCAGTACTTC

abundance: .
v_gene: TRBV19
j_gene: TRBJ2-5
d_gene: .
CDR3aa: CASKVGGQAQETQYF
CDR3nt: TGTGCCAGTAAAGTAGGAGGCCAGGCCCAAGAGACCCAGTACTTC

abundance: .
v_gene: TRBV7-9
j_gene: TRBJ1-2
d_gene: TRBD1
CDR3aa: CASRPRDRAGYTF
CDR3nt: TGTGCCAGCAGACCGAGGGACAGGGCTGGCTACACCTTC

abundance: .
v_gene: TRBV30
j_gene: TRBJ1-1
d_gene: .
CDR3aa: CAWSTELQVNTEAFF
CDR3nt: TGTGCCTGGAGTACTGAACTACAGGTGAACACTGAAGCTTTCTTT

abundance: .
v_gene: TRBV28
j_gene: TRBJ1-5
d_gene: .
CDR3aa: CASRLTGGRGQPQHF
CDR3nt: TGTGCCAGCCGTTTAACCGGGGGCCGGGGGCAGCCCCAGCATTTT

abundance: .
v_gene: TRBV6-5
j_gene: TRBJ1-1
d_gene: .
CDR3aa: CASIKGGVNTEAFF
CDR3nt: TGTGCCAGCATTAAAGGGGGGGTGAACACTGAAGCTTTCTTT

abundance: once
v_gene: TRBV5-1
j_gene: TRBJ1-2
d_gene: TRBD1
CDR3aa: CASSYGTGYGYTF
CDR3nt: TGCGCCAGCAGCTATGGGACAGGGTATGGCTACACCTTC

abundance: .
v_gene: TRBV6-5
j_gene: TRBJ2-1
d_gene: TRBD2
CDR3aa: CASSKSGLAGREQFF
CDR3nt: TGTGCCAGCAGCAAGAGTGGACTAGCGGGACGGGAGCAGTTCTTC

abundance: .
v_gene: TRBV6-5
j_gene: TRBJ1-1
d_gene: TRBD1
CDR3aa: CASSYSKDRVAFF
CDR3nt: TGTGCCAGCAGTTACTCGAAGGACAGGGTAGCTTTCTTT

abundance: .
v_gene: TRBV2
j_gene: TRBJ2-3
d_gene: TRBD1
CDR3aa: CASRVTGTDTQYF
CDR3nt: TGTGCCAGCAGGGTGACAGGGACAGATACGCAGTATTTT